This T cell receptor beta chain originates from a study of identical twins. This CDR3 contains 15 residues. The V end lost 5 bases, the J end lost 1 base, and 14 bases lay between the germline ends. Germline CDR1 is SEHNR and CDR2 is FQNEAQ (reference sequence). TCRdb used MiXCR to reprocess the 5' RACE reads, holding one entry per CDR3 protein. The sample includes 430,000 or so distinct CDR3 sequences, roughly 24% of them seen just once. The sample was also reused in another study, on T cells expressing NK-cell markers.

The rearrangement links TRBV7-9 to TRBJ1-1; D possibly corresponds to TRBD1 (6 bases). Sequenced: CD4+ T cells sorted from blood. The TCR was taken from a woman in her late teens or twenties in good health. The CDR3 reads CASSVGGWGNTEAFF. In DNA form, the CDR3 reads TGTGCCAGCAGCGTCGGGGGCTGGGGGAACACTGAAGCTTTCTTT.